Below are 20 T cell receptor beta chains sequenced from a single sample in a study of T cell repertoires in cytomegalovirus infection. Antigens of these TCRs are unknown. TCRdb redid the calling of the reads with MiXCR, one entry per CDR3 protein. The sample records more than 250,000 distinct CDR3 sequences, around 25% being singletons. The sample here was cultured PBMCs, taken from culture after CMV antigen stimulation. The receptors were sampled from a human donor in good health (CMV status not recorded). Some clones in this sample may be carry-over from other donors' samples.

In this sample, this clonotype turned up many times. V and J are TRBV7-2 and TRBJ2-5, with D possibly TRBD2 on 5 matching bases. V was clipped by 1 base and J by 2 bases, with 8 bases between them. The germline V gene encodes CDR1 SGHTA and CDR2 FQGNSA. CDR3 length: 14 amino acids. The CDR3 nucleotides read TGTGCCAGCAGCTTAGGTCCGGGACAAGAGACCCAGTACTTC. The encoded protein is CASSLGPGQETQYF.

This chain links TRBV19 with TRBJ2-3, with TRBD2 identical over 7 bases. Trimming removed 8 bases from V and 3 bases from J; junction bases left unmatched: 5. Germline CDR1 LNHDA, CDR2 SQIVND (reference sequence). The CDR3 spans 13 residues. This CDR3 is CASGFGGTDTQYF. The CDR3 DNA reads as TGTGCCAGTGGGTTCGGGGGGACAGATACGCAGTATTTT.

There are a few counts of this clonotype. The chain carries TRBV7-8 and TRBJ1-2; 8 bases are shared with TRBD1. The CDR3 loop spans 13 amino acids. CDR1 SGHVS and CDR2 FQNEAQ come from the germline V gene. The junction had 7 bases not matched to a gene; V was cut back by 5 bases and J by 8 bases. CDR3 amino acids: CASSQRTGNGYTF. In DNA, the CDR3 is TGTGCCAGCAGCCAAAGGACAGGGAACGGCTACACCTTC.

The chain carries TRBV7-2 and TRBJ2-1; D is unresolved. CDR3 length equals 14 residues. The V gene's germline CDR1 is SGHTA and CDR2 FQGNSA. Trimming took 3 bases from V and 0 from J, leaving 6 bases between them. CDR3 residues: CASSFVSSYNEQFF. CDR3 sequence (DNA): TGTGCCAGCAGCTTCGTCAGCTCCTACAATGAGCAGTTCTTC.

The chain has TRBV10-1 and TRBJ1-1, with D maybe TRBD1 (5 bases). Germline CDR1 WNHNN, CDR2 SYGVQD (reference sequence). This CDR3 comprises 17 residues. V was trimmed by 9 bases and J by 0 bases, leaving 23 bases between them. The CDR3 region has the DNA TGCGCCAGGGGGGACTACGAACCCACAGTGCTGAACACTGAAGCTTTCTTT. Translated: CARGDYEPTVLNTEAFF.

The chain combines TRBV20-1 with TRBJ2-5; 8 positions agree with TRBD2. Germline values: CDR1 DFQATT, CDR2 SNEGSKA (reference sequence). The junction had 11 bases not matched to a gene; V was cut back by 3 bases and J by 5 bases. The CDR3 has 15 residues. The CDR3 nucleotides are TGCAGTGCTAGTAGGGACGGGAGGGCCGATGAGACCCAGTACTTC. Translation: CSASRDGRADETQYF.

The chain links TRBV19 to TRBJ1-2; D remains unclear. V was cut by 0 bases and J by 8 bases, with 4 bases left in between. The CDR3 is 11 residues long. The V gene's germline CDR1 is LNHDA and CDR2 SQIVND (reference sequence). DNA of the CDR3: TGTGCCAGTAGTATAGAGTCCGGCTACACCTTC. The encoded protein is CASSIESGYTF.

At least ten counts were recorded for this clonotype. The rearrangement joins TRBV28 to TRBJ2-3; D call uncertain. The CDR3 sequence is 16 residues long. Trimming pared 4 bases from V and 2 bases from J, leaving 16 bases between. Germline-derived CDR1 and CDR2 are MDHEN and SYDVKM. The CDR3 sequence: CASSYPLGLYTDTQYF. The CDR3 region has the DNA TGTGCCAGCAGTTACCCCCTTGGGCTCTACACAGATACGCAGTATTTT.

This clonotype has ten or more counts. The chain joins TRBV7-2 to TRBJ2-3, with TRBD2 matching over 12 bases. Germline V gene lookup returns CDR1 SGHTA and CDR2 FQGNSA. V shed 3 bases and J 0 bases; nucleotides not matched to a gene: 4. The CDR3 has 17 residues. As DNA, the CDR3 is TGTGCCAGCAGCTTCGGACTAGCGGGAACTAGCACAGATACGCAGTATTTT. Amino acid sequence: CASSFGLAGTSTDTQYF.

This chain links TRBV5-1 with TRBJ2-1; TRBD2 might be the D (5 bases). Germline loops: CDR1 SGHRS, CDR2 YFSETQ. V was trimmed by 0 bases and J by 6 bases, leaving 10 bases between them. This CDR3 contains 14 residues. The CDR3 DNA follows: TGCGCCAGCAGCTTGGAAGCTAGCAGCAATGAGCAGTTCTTC. It is translated as CASSLEASSNEQFF. Complete variable domain (other parts from reference TRBV5-1 and TRBJ2-1): KAGVTQTPRYLIKTRGQQVTLSCSPISGHRSVSWYQQTPGQGLQFLFEYFSETQRNKGNFPGRFSGRQFSNSRSEMNVSTLELGDSALYLCASSLEASSNEQFFGPGTRLTVL.

This clonotype was found many times. The V and J genes are TRBV7-2 and TRBJ1-2, with D maybe TRBD1 (5 bases). Germline V CDR1 and CDR2: SGHTA, FQGNSA. CDR3 length: 15 residues. The V end was cut by 0 bases, the J end by 6 bases, with 14 bases between. The CDR3 DNA follows: TGTGCCAGCAGCTTAGCAGGGGCAACCATCGATGGCTACACCTTC. The encoded protein is CASSLAGATIDGYTF.

The CDR3 DNA reads as TGTGCCAGCAGCCCCCGATCCCGAGGGACCTACGAGCAGTACTTC. Translating it yields CASSPRSRGTYEQYF. The rearrangement links TRBV6-1 to TRBJ2-7; a possible D gene is TRBD2 (5 bases). V was cut by 6 bases and J by 2 bases, with 17 bases left in between. The CDR3 loop spans 15 amino acids. CDR1 is MNHNS, CDR2 SASEGT, per germline.

The sample holds a few counts of this clonotype. The chain combines TRBV27 with TRBJ1-3; 8 bases align to TRBD1. The V and J ends lost 3 bases and 7 bases, in that order; junction bases with no gene match: 5. Germline CDR1 MNHEY, CDR2 SMNVEV (reference sequence). The CDR3 is 14 residues long. CDR3 DNA: TGTGCCAGCAGTTTCACAGGGGGGAGCAACACCATATATTTT. Its translation: CASSFTGGSNTIYF.

This clonotype was observed a few times. This chain links TRBV7-9 with TRBJ2-1, with 7 bases fitting TRBD2. Germline V gene data show CDR1 as SEHNR and CDR2 as FQNEAQ (reference sequence). The ends lost 1 base at V and 5 bases at J; junction bases unmatched: 8. The CDR3 has 16 amino acids. CDR3: CASSLVSGTMDNEQFF. The CDR3 DNA reads TGTGCCAGCAGCTTAGTTTCCGGGACTATGGACAATGAGCAGTTCTTC.

The rearrangement joins TRBV28 to TRBJ2-3; TRBD2 aligns across 10 bases. The CDR3 totals 16 residues. Germline values: CDR1 MDHEN, CDR2 SYDVKM. V lost 3 bases and J lost 2; bases outside the gene matches: 5. The CDR3 sequence is CASSLIAGGYTDTQYF. The CDR3 DNA follows: TGTGCCAGCAGTTTGATAGCGGGAGGCTACACAGATACGCAGTATTTT.

The chain joins TRBV2 to TRBJ1-2; 7 bases agree with TRBD1. Germline CDR1 is SNHLY and CDR2 is FYNNEI. The CDR3 has 13 residues. After removal of 10 bases from V and 0 bases from J, the junction contained 5 bases not matched to a gene. The CDR3 region has the DNA TGTGCCAATCGACAGGGTACTAACTATGGCTACACCTTC. It is translated as CANRQGTNYGYTF.

This chain joins TRBV20-1 and TRBJ1-1; possibly TRBD1 for D (6 bases). The CDR3 runs to 14 residues. V lost 4 bases and J 5 bases, leaving 17 bases between the germline ends. Per the germline V gene, CDR1 is DFQATT and CDR2 is SNEGSKA (reference sequence). The CDR3 here is CSAISWGQLTEAFF. DNA for the CDR3: TGCAGTGCTATCTCCTGGGGACAATTGACTGAAGCTTTCTTT.

This rearrangement joins TRBV7-6 to TRBJ2-7; D gene uncertain. CDR3 length: 16 residues. The V gene lost 5 bases and the J gene lost 2 bases, with 19 bases spanning the gap. CDR1 SGHVS and CDR2 FNYEAQ come from the germline V gene. For the CDR3, the DNA is TGTGCCAGCAGCCCCGGCGTTATAGGTAGGGCCTACGAGCAGTACTTC. Translated: CASSPGVIGRAYEQYF.

V and J are TRBV12-3 or TRBV12-4 and TRBJ1-3; D is possibly TRBD1 (5 bases). Trimming pared 6 bases from V and 3 bases from J, leaving 18 bases between. The CDR3 has 16 amino acids. This chain's CDR3 is CASSRPVGRFGNTIYF. The CDR3 DNA sequence: TGTGCCAGCAGCCGACCTGTGGGGCGATTTGGAAACACCATATATTTT.

The chain recombines TRBV15 with TRBJ2-3, with D unclear. The V and J ends lost 2 bases and 5 bases respectively, with 8 bases between them. The CDR3 covers 13 residues. Per germline, CDR1 LNHNV and CDR2 YYDKDF (reference sequence). The CDR3 spells CATSRFLGDTQYF. The CDR3 bases are TGTGCCACCAGCAGATTCTTAGGAGATACGCAGTATTTT.